This T cell receptor (beta chain) was identified in a study of CD4+ T cells in melanoma (dated by TCRdb to 2022 to 2024). With regard to the full study: Neoantigen-specific CD4+ T cells in human melanoma were what the study investigated. Points the paper makes about the study in general: The report described a correlation between neoantigen-specific CD4+ T cells and the function of CD8+ T cells, macrophages and B cells. According to the report, neoantigen-specific CD4+ T cells in melanoma displayed diverse differentiation states.

Preparation of the library involved the immunoSEQ multiplex PCR assay. Drawn from immuneACCESS, this table holds only the in-frame rearrangements with V and J called that TCRdb kept. Clones are partly lost; checked studies trace under half to an unresolved V gene and leave the rest unexplained. This sample gives fewer than 150,000 clones in total; nearly 95% of them show up just once. Approximately 1.4% of the sample lies in the top ten. CDR3 length: 13 amino acids, cysteine to phenylalanine. The retained sequence is limited to the CDR3, 39 bases, with the frame set at the first base. From a lookup of the germline V gene, CDR1 and CDR2 are WSHSY and SAAADI. V and J are trimmed by 4 bases and 1 base, and the gene matches miss 0 bases of the junction. Donors were patients with melanoma. As concerns this clone: This receptor's antigen is unknown. No base-level quality is on record; no much larger clone is a single base apart.

The receptor was isolated from a human donor with melanoma. Recombination connected TRBV10-2 to TRBJ1-1, with 7 junctional bases fitting TRBD1. The CDR3 protein is CASSGQGNTEAFF. The nucleotide sequence reads TGCGCCAGCAGTGGACAGGGGAACACTGAAGCTTTCTTT.